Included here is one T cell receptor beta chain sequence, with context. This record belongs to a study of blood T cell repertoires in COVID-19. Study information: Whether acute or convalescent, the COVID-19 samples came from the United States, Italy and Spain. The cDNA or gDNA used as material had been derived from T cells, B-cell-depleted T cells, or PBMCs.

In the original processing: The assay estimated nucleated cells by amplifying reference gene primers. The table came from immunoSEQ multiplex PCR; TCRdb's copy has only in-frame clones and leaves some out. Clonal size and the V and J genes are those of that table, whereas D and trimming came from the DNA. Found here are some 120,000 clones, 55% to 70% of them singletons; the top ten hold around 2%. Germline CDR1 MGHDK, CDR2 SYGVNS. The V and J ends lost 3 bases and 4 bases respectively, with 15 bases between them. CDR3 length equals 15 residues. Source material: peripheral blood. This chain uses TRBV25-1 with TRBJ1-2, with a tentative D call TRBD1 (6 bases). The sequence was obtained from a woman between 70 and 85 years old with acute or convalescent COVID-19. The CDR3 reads CASSDIPTGPYGYTF. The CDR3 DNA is TGTGCCAGCAGTGACATACCTACAGGGCCCTATGGCTACACCTTC.